The TCR beta chain described here comes from a study of cytomegalovirus exposure and HLA in healthy donors. Points from the study as a whole: Listed as cytomegalovirus-associated were over 150 TCR beta chains.

The CDR3 consists of 18 residues. Trimming removed 2 bases at V and 0 bases at J, with 20 bases between. Germline V lookup: CDR1 MNHNS, CDR2 SASEGT. A word on this clone: Antigen specificity is unknown.

The PCR ran on 60 Vbeta and 13 Jbeta primers. This table comes from immunoSEQ multiplex PCR, and its TCRdb copy is limited to in-frame clones, with some not included. The sample has 100,000 to 150,000 clones, around three quarters seen once; the top ten hold about 2.6%. The origin of this receptor is a woman aged 60 to 75 in good health and CMV-seropositive. V gene TRBV6-1 combines with J gene TRBJ2-7, with D possibly matching TRBD2 (6 bases). The sample taken for sequencing was PBMCs. This CDR3 reads CASSESPPGTTSSYEQYF. The DNA of the CDR3 is TGTGCCAGCAGTGAATCTCCCCCCGGGACGACTAGCTCCTACGAGCAGTACTTC.